The text below deals with one TCR beta chain. This clone appeared a single time. Its recognized antigen is unknown. Within one base of it there is no much larger clone, and no base qualities were kept. For commercial TCRB immunosequencing, approximately 460 nanograms of biopsy DNA were submitted for each sample. Adaptive Biotechnology amplified the CDR3 regions from genomic DNA with a two-step multiplex PCR designed to control amplification bias. Primers covering every V and J gene segment were used in the first PCR, while barcodes and Illumina adapters were added in the second PCR. An Illumina instrument was used to sequence the CDR3 libraries. Per the source publication's procedure: Analysis combined the vendor-provided pipelines with custom analysis of raw data in R/Bioconductor under R version 3.3.0. Clonality, ranging from 0 to 1, was calculated as the inverse of the normalised Shannon entropy of all productive clones. The repertoire share taken up by the top 100 clones defined high-frequency clones, and only clones that passed a 95% confidence test were kept. Repertoire diversity was measured with the Simpson index, and overlap between samples was measured with the Morisita-Horn index. TCRdb obtained this table from immuneACCESS and retained in-frame rearrangements with V and J assigned. These tables miss some clones; where compared with another copy, unresolved V genes account for less than half of the shortfall, and the remainder is unexplained. V, J and clone size are taken as reported in that table, and D and trimming were inferred from the DNA itself. Across this sample there are about 15,000 clones, with over 70% seen only once. The top ten constitute approximately 4% of the sample.

The germline V end is reduced by 0 bases and the J end by 0 bases; junction bases left unmatched: 13. The CDR3 runs 19 amino acids, cysteine and phenylalanine included. CDR3 DNA is the only sequence kept; it has 57 bases, read in frame from the first base. Via the germline V gene, CDR1 is SGDLS and CDR2 YYNGEE. The data were obtained in a study of T cell repertoires in ileal Crohn's disease (dated by TCRdb to between 2018 and 2021). The study in broad terms: At the time of surgery, roughly 40% of patients were active smokers, and the median duration of disease was approximately eight years. About half of the patients received postoperative therapy: about a dozen received thiopurines and around 20 received anti-TNF agents. All patients had surgery for a complication: stricturing disease in 61% and penetrating disease in around 39%. A Rutgeerts score above i0 was used to define endoscopic postoperative recurrence. M6 samples were neoterminal ileum biopsies taken at postoperative colonoscopy. A total of 170 or so mucosal samples from roughly 60 patients were sequenced, with samples obtained at several locations on the surgical specimen and at postoperative endoscopy. The study was conducted in parallel with a multicentre cohort built to find predictors of early endoscopic recurrence after ileocolonic resection. TCR repertoire analysis was performed in around 61 Crohn's disease patients drawn from a prospective multicentre cohort.

General study outcomes and caveats: Higher high-frequency clone percentages at surgery were associated with endoscopic recurrence; all patients with clonality above 26.8% (18/57) had recurrence. A significantly higher proportion of clonal expansions was observed in active smokers at surgery than in non-smokers (about 25% vs 20%, p=0.02). Sorted CD8 T cells carried more high-frequency clones than CD4 T cells, suggesting mucosal expansions were mainly CD8. Postoperative endoscopy timing varied within the first year after surgery, with a median delay of 6.9 months. Only a subgroup of patients, of unstated size, had their mucosal CD4 and CD8 T cells sorted and sequenced.

Interpreted using the paper, the time point label stands for: neoterminal ileum biopsy at postoperative endoscopy, about 6 months after surgery. To be eligible, patients had to be adults with ileal or ileocolonic Crohn's disease and an indication for ileocolonic resection. Whole ileal mucosal biopsies were stored frozen at -80°C before DNA extraction. Genomic DNA was extracted from frozen whole biopsies with a TRizol-based method and quantified on a NanoDrop 2000 spectrophotometer. What was sequenced was ileal tissue. The TCR comes from an adult with Crohn's disease. The V gene is TRBV9 and the J gene is TRBJ1-2; the central 8 bases match TRBD1. This receptor carries the CDR3 CASSVAPGQAARSNYGYTF. In nucleotide form, the sequence is TGTGCCAGCAGCGTAGCCCCGGGACAGGCGGCCCGTTCTAACTATGGCTACACCTTC. Reference TRBV9 and TRBJ1-2 proteins supply the regions before and after the CDR3; the full variable domain is: DSGVTQTPKHLITATGQRVTLRCSPRSGDLSVYWYQQSLDQGLQFLIQYYNGEERAKGNILERFSAQQFPDLHSELNLSSLELGDSALYFCASSVAPGQAARSNYGYTFGSGTRLTVV.